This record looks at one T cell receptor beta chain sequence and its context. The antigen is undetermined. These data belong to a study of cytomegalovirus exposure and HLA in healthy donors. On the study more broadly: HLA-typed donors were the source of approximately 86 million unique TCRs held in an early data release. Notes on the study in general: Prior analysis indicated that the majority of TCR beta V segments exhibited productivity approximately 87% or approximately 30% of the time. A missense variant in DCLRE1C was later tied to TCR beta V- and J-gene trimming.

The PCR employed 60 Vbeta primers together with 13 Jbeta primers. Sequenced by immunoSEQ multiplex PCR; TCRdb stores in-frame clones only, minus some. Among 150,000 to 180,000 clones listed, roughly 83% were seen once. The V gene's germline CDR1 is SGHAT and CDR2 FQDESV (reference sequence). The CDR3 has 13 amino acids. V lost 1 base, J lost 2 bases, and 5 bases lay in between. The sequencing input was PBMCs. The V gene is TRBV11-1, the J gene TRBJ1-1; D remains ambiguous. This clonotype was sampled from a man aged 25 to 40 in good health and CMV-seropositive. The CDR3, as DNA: TGTGCCAGCAGCTTAGGAAGCAACACTGAAGCTTTCTTT. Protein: CASSLGSNTEAFF.